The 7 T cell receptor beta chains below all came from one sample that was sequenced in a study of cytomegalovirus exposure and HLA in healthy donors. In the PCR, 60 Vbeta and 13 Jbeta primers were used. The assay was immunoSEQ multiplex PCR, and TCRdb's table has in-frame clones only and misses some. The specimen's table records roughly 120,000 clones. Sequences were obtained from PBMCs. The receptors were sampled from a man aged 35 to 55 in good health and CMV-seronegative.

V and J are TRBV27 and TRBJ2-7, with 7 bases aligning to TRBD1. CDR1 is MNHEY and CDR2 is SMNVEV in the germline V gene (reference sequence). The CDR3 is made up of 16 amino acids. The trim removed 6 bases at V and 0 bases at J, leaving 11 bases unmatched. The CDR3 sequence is CASSRGGRANSYEQYF. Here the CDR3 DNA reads TGTGCCAGCAGCAGAGGGGGCAGGGCCAACTCCTACGAGCAGTACTTC.

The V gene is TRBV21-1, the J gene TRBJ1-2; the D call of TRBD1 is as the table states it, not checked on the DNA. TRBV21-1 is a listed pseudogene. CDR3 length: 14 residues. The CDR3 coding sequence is TGTGCCAGCAGTCCTTTGGGCAAAATCTATGGCTACACCTTC. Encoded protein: CASSPLGKIYGYTF.

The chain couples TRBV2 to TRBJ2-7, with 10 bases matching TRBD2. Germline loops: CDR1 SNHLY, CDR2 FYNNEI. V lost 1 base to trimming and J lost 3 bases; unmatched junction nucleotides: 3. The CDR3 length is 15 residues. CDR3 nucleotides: TGTGCCAGCAGTGAAGTGGCTAGCGGGAGCTACGAGCAGTACTTC. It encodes CASSEVASGSYEQYF.

CDR3 coding DNA: TGTGCCAGCAGCGTAGGCTCGGGAAGCTATGGCTACACCTTC. Protein product: CASSVGSGSYGYTF. V and J are TRBV9 and TRBJ1-2; D not certain. The germline V gene encodes CDR1 SGDLS and CDR2 YYNGEE. The CDR3 has 14 amino acids. Trimming removed 0 bases from V and 4 bases from J, with 10 bases in between.

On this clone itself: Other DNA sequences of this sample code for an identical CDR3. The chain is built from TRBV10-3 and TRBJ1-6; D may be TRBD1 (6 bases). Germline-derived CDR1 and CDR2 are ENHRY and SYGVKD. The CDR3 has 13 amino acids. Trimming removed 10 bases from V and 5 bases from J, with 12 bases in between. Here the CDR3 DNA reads TGTGCCAACTCAGGGGAAAATAATTCACCCCTCCACTTT. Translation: CANSGENNSPLHF.

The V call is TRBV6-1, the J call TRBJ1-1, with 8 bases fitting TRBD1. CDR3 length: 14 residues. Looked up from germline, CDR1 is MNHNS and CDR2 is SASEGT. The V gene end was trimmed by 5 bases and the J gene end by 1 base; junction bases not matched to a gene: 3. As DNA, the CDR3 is TGTGCCAGCAGTCAGGGACAGGCGAACACTGAAGCTTTCTTT. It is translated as CASSQGQANTEAFF.

CDR3 region: CASSYHRGSGNTIYF. In nucleotides, the CDR3 is TGTGCCAGCAGTTACCATCGGGGCTCTGGAAACACCATATATTTT. The V and J genes are TRBV6-5 and TRBJ1-3; D not resolved. V was trimmed by 2 bases and J by 0 bases, leaving 8 bases between them. This CDR3 spans 15 amino acids. Germline V gene data show CDR1 as MNHEY and CDR2 as SVGAGI.